This T cell receptor beta chain was captured by sequencing in a study of T-cell memory formation after mild COVID-19. Study-wide background: TCR clusters mostly belonged to single donors.

This clonotype was found many times. CDR1 SGHTA and CDR2 FQGNSA come from the germline V gene. This CDR3 contains 14 residues. V shed 4 bases and J 10 bases; nucleotides not matched to a gene: 1. TCRdb re-derived calls from the 5' RACE reads in MiXCR, one entry per CDR3 protein. The sample records hundreds of thousands of distinct CDR3 sequences, about a sixth being singletons. The sequenced material came from PBMCs or a T cell subset sorted from them (not recorded which). The chain carries TRBV7-2 and TRBJ2-1; 16 bases map to TRBD2. The sequence was obtained from an adult woman who had mild COVID-19 (a few samples of this study predate the infection). Cell type and time point are not known. The CDR3 DNA sequence: TGTGCCAGCAGCTCGGGACTAGCGGGAGGGGAGCAGTTCTTC. Translated: CASSSGLAGGEQFF.